This is a list of T cell receptor beta chains from one sample in a study of T-cell reconstitution after alpha-beta-depleted transplantation in children. MiXCR, run by TCRdb on the PCR reads, gives a single entry per CDR3 protein. Among roughly 200,000 distinct CDR3 sequences listed, approximately 11% were seen once. The starting material was PBMCs, obtained before TCRalphabeta/CD19-depleted stem cell transplant. Receptors originate from a child less than two years old with acute myeloid leukemia, due to receive a stem cell transplant. Each CDR3 is given with its conserved first and last residue. The D gene is left open where the match is weak. Clone size appears in some rows only: once, few, many, or a class for an expanded clone.

cdr3_aa	cdr3_nt	j_call	d_call	v_call	clone_size
CARFSLNRLRVNQPQHF	TGCGCCAGATTTTCCCTAAACAGGTTGCGGGTCAATCAGCCCCAGCATTTT	TRBJ1-5	.	TRBV5-1	few
CATSDPTSGNYNEQFF	TGTGCCACCAGTGACCCGACTAGCGGGAATTACAATGAGCAGTTCTTC	TRBJ2-1	TRBD2	TRBV24-1	.
CAAASRYTGANVLTF	TGTGCCGCAGCCTCGCGTTATACGGGGGCCAACGTCCTGACTTTC	TRBJ2-6	.	TRBV6-1	many
CASRADSSGNTIYF	TGTGCCAGCAGGGCGGACAGTTCTGGAAACACCATATATTTT	TRBJ1-3	.	TRBV12-3/TRBV12-4	.
CAPDRGQPQHF	TGTGCCCCGGACCGAGGTCAGCCCCAGCATTTT	TRBJ1-5	.	TRBV24-1	many
CASSLGWCEQYF	TGTGCCAGCAGCTTAGGGTGGTGCGAGCAGTACTTC	TRBJ2-7	.	TRBV7-9	few
CASSINLGPYYGYTF	TGTGCCAGCAGCATAAATCTGGGGCCCTACTATGGCTACACCTTC	TRBJ1-2	.	TRBV7-9	many
CSASPEGAQYF	TGCAGTGCTAGTCCGGAGGGTGCGCAGTATTTT	TRBJ2-3	.	TRBV20-1	many
CASSPTSPYNEQFF	TGTGCCAGCAGTCCCACGAGTCCCTACAATGAGCAGTTCTTC	TRBJ2-1	.	TRBV28	many
CSVAGQVEDSPLHF	TGCAGCGTCGCGGGACAGGTGGAGGATTCACCCCTCCACTTT	TRBJ1-6	TRBD1	TRBV29-1	many
CAWSFAGVSSGANVLTF	TGTGCCTGGAGCTTTGCGGGAGTGAGCTCTGGGGCCAACGTCCTGACTTTC	TRBJ2-6	TRBD2	TRBV30	.
CASSLAREWGYEQYF	TGTGCCAGCAGTTTAGCGCGGGAGTGGGGCTACGAGCAGTACTTC	TRBJ2-7	TRBD2	TRBV12-3/TRBV12-4	many
CASSTYRGASSYNEQFF	TGCGCCAGCAGCACCTACAGGGGCGCCTCCTCCTACAATGAGCAGTTCTTC	TRBJ2-1	TRBD1	TRBV5-1	.
CAISVSAPNTGELFF	TGTGCCATCAGTGTTTCGGCCCCGAACACCGGGGAGCTGTTTTTT	TRBJ2-2	.	TRBV10-3	.
CSARARTGGQETQYF	TGCAGTGCTAGAGCCAGGACAGGGGGACAAGAGACCCAGTACTTC	TRBJ2-5	TRBD1	TRBV20-1	many
CSVGAGGTQYF	TGCAGCGTTGGAGCTGGGGGGACCCAGTACTTC	TRBJ2-5	.	TRBV29-1	.
CAWTGGGPDTQYF	TGTGCCTGGACTGGGGGGGGCCCAGATACGCAGTATTTT	TRBJ2-3	.	TRBV30	many
CTWSVSREAFF	TGTACCTGGAGTGTAAGTCGGGAAGCTTTCTTT	TRBJ1-1	.	TRBV30	.
CATSRDRGGTDTQYF	TGTGCCACCAGCAGAGATCGGGGCGGGACAGATACGCAGTATTTT	TRBJ2-3	.	TRBV15	many
CASSTSGGSGYGYTF	TGTGCCAGCAGTACGTCAGGGGGTAGTGGCTATGGCTACACCTTC	TRBJ1-2	TRBD1	TRBV2	few
CASSLEHLNTEAFF	TGCGCCAGCAGCTTGGAACACTTGAACACTGAAGCTTTCTTT	TRBJ1-1	.	TRBV5-1	many
CASSETGSLDTQYF	TGTGCCAGCAGTGAGACTGGGAGTTTGGATACGCAGTATTTT	TRBJ2-3	.	TRBV25-1	many
CSAREVRIASSTDTQYF	TGCAGTGCTAGAGAAGTTAGAATAGCGAGTAGCACAGATACGCAGTATTTT	TRBJ2-3	.	TRBV20-1	many
CASSFGSGTYTDTQYF	TGTGCCAGCAGCTTCGGGAGCGGGACCTACACAGATACGCAGTATTTT	TRBJ2-3	TRBD2	TRBV7-9	few
CSVELAGSGANVLTF	TGCAGCGTTGAACTAGCGGGATCTGGGGCCAACGTCCTGACTTTC	TRBJ2-6	TRBD2	TRBV29-1	.
CSARKIYNEQFF	TGCAGTGCTAGAAAGATTTACAATGAGCAGTTCTTC	TRBJ2-1	.	TRBV20-1	many
CSATGYYSTDTQYF	TGCAGCGCGACAGGGTACTATAGCACAGATACGCAGTATTTT	TRBJ2-3	TRBD1	TRBV29-1	.
CASSLRFQWATGGNQPQHF	TGCGCCAGCAGTCTTCGGTTTCAATGGGCTACCGGAGGCAATCAGCCCCAGCATTTT	TRBJ1-5	.	TRBV23-1	.
CASSQDPGPLEQYF	TGCGCCAGCAGCCAAGATCCTGGACCCTTGGAGCAGTACTTC	TRBJ2-7	.	TRBV4-1	many
CSVRGFAVYEQYF	TGCAGCGTTCGTGGCTTTGCGGTCTACGAGCAGTACTTC	TRBJ2-7	.	TRBV29-1	few
CSARKRSGGPISSDTQYF	TGCAGTGCTAGGAAGAGGTCGGGAGGGCCTATTTCCTCAGATACGCAGTATTTT	TRBJ2-3	TRBD2	TRBV20-1	many